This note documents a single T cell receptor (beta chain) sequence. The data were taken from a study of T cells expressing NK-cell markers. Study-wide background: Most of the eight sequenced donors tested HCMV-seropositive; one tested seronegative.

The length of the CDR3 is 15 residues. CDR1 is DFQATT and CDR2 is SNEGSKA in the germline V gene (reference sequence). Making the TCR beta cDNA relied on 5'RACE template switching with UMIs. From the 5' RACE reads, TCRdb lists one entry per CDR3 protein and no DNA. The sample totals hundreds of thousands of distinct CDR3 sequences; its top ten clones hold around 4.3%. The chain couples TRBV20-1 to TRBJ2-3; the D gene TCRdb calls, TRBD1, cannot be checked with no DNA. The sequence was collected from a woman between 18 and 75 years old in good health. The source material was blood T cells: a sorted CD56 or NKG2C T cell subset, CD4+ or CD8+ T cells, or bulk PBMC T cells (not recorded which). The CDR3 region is CSAIRRGRSTDTQYF.